This T cell receptor (beta chain) was obtained from a study of PD-L1 blockade in urothelial cancer. Some clones are missing from TCRdb's copy, which holds only in-frame ones; the method was immunoSEQ multiplex PCR. The top ten hold over 9% of the sample, which has about 84,000 clones, roughly 90% seen once. This CDR3 is 17 amino acids long. From germline, CDR1 is SGHRS and CDR2 YFSETQ. After removal of 5 bases from V and 0 bases from J, the junction contained 11 bases not matched to a gene. This receptor was obtained from a man in his fifties or sixties with urothelial cancer. Sample: PBMCs, taken around atezolizumab (anti-PD-L1) treatment. This chain links TRBV5-1 with TRBJ2-1; 7 bases fit TRBD2. CDR3 protein: CASSWGGTVSSYNEQFF. CDR3 in DNA: TGCGCCAGCAGTTGGGGGGGGACTGTGAGCTCCTACAATGAGCAGTTCTTC.